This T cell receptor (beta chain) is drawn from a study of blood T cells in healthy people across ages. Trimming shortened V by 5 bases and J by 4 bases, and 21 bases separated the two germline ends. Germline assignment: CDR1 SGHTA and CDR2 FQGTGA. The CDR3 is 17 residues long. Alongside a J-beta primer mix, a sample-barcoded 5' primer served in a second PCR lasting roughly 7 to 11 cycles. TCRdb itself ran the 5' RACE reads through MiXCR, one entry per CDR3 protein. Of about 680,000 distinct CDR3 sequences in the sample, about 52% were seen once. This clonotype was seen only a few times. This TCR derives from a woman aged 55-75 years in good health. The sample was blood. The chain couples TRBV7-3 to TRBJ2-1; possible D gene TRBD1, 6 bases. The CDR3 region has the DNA TGTGCCAGCAGCCCAGTTCCCGGGACAAATTTTTACAATGAGCAGTTCTTC. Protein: CASSPVPGTNFYNEQFF. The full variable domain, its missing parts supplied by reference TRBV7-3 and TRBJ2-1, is GAGVSQTPSNKVTEKGKYVELRCDPISGHTALYWYRQSLGQGPEFLIYFQGTGAADDSGLPNDRFFAVRPEGSVSTLKIQRTERGDSAVYLCASSPVPGTNFYNEQFFGPGTRLTVL.